These T cell receptor beta chains were read from a single sample in a study of tumor-infiltrating lymphocytes in primary liver carcinoma. MiXCR, run by TCRdb on the multiplex PCR reads, gives a single entry per CDR3 protein. The sample has 30,000 to 40,000 distinct CDR3 sequences, approximately 73% seen once. Sample: liver tumor tissue from sampling region 4. These receptors originate from a man in his forties with primary liver carcinoma and hepatitis B virus infection. CDR3s include the opening cysteine and the closing phenylalanine or tryptophan. The order of the fields is CDR3 protein, CDR3 DNA, V gene, D gene, J gene, clone size. The D gene is left open where the match is weak. The size field is filled for only some rows; it gives once, few, many or a size class.

CDR3 protein: CTSSSIPAGGVGTQYF
CDR3 DNA: TGTACCAGCAGCAGCATCCCGGCGGGAGGGGTGGGTACGCAGTATTTT
V gene: TRBV11-3
D gene: TRBD2
J gene: TRBJ2-3
clone size: NA

CDR3 protein: CASRSPSERGYEQYF
CDR3 DNA: TGTGCCAGCAGGTCCCCGAGCGAGAGGGGATACGAGCAGTACTTC
V gene: TRBV28
D gene: NA
J gene: TRBJ2-7
clone size: NA

CDR3 protein: CAGSQNGTGGQETQYF
CDR3 DNA: TGTGCCGGCAGCCAAAACGGGACAGGGGGTCAAGAGACCCAGTACTTC
V gene: TRBV4-2
D gene: TRBD1
J gene: TRBJ2-5
clone size: once

CDR3 protein: CASSYPSGASTYSELFF
CDR3 DNA: TGTGCCAGCAGTTACCCTAGCGGGGCGAGCACCTACAGTGAGCTGTTCTTC
V gene: TRBV6-2/TRBV6-3
D gene: TRBD2
J gene: TRBJ2-1
clone size: NA

CDR3 protein: CASYAEPANYGYTF
CDR3 DNA: TGTGCCTCCTATGCGGAGCCAGCTAACTATGGCTACACCTTC
V gene: TRBV6-6
D gene: NA
J gene: TRBJ1-2
clone size: medium-sized

CDR3 protein: CASSRRGHDQFF
CDR3 DNA: TGTGCCAGCAGTCGCCGAGGGCATGATCAGTTCTTC
V gene: TRBV12-3/TRBV12-4
D gene: NA
J gene: TRBJ2-1
clone size: NA

CDR3 protein: CASSLIAGGPTDTQYF
CDR3 DNA: TGTGCCAGTAGCTTGATCGCGGGAGGGCCCACGGATACGCAGTATTTT
V gene: TRBV5-4
D gene: TRBD2
J gene: TRBJ2-3
clone size: NA

CDR3 protein: CSGRRGWEDTEAIF
CDR3 DNA: TGCAGCGGCCGCCGGGGGTGGGAGGACACTGAAGCTATCTTT
V gene: TRBV29-1
D gene: NA
J gene: TRBJ1-1
clone size: few

CDR3 protein: CASSQDGTGSYEQYF
CDR3 DNA: TGTGCCAGCAGCCAAGATGGGACCGGCTCCTACGAGCAGTACTTC
V gene: TRBV4-2
D gene: NA
J gene: TRBJ2-7
clone size: NA

CDR3 protein: CASSLGASGQEVHYF
CDR3 DNA: TGTGCCAGCAGCTTAGGGGCTAGCGGACAAGAGGTCCATTACTTC
V gene: TRBV11-2
D gene: TRBD2
J gene: TRBJ2-5
clone size: NA

CDR3 protein: CASSPPGYAGSDQYF
CDR3 DNA: TGTGCCAGCAGTCCGCCCGGATATGCTGGCAGCGATCAGTACTTC
V gene: TRBV28
D gene: NA
J gene: TRBJ2-7
clone size: few

CDR3 protein: CASSLRGLAGTYEQYF
CDR3 DNA: TGTGCCAGCAGCTTAAGGGGACTAGCGGGGACCTACGAGCAGTACTTC
V gene: TRBV5-6
D gene: TRBD2
J gene: TRBJ2-7
clone size: many

CDR3 protein: CLSCLGVSNNEQFF
CDR3 DNA: TGTCTCAGCTGCTTAGGCGTCTCGAACAATGAGCAGTTCTTC
V gene: TRBV11-3
D gene: NA
J gene: TRBJ2-1
clone size: NA

CDR3 protein: CISSYGTAGNEQFF
CDR3 DNA: TGTATCAGCAGTTACGGGACGGCAGGCAATGAGCAGTTCTTC
V gene: TRBV6-6
D gene: NA
J gene: TRBJ2-1
clone size: NA

CDR3 protein: CVSSFLAWNTGELFF
CDR3 DNA: TGTGTCAGCAGCTTTCTAGCGTGGAACACCGGGGAGCTGTTTTTT
V gene: TRBV7-9
D gene: NA
J gene: TRBJ2-2
clone size: NA

CDR3 protein: CASSLRRLDSEKLVF
CDR3 DNA: TGTGCCAGTAGCTTGCGAAGGCTGGATAGTGAAAAACTGGTTTTT
V gene: TRBV5-6
D gene: NA
J gene: TRBJ1-4
clone size: NA

CDR3 protein: CSSSLERNRGNTEAFF
CDR3 DNA: TGTTCCAGCAGCCTTGAAAGGAACAGAGGTAATACTGAAGCTTTCTTT
V gene: TRBV14
D gene: NA
J gene: TRBJ1-1
clone size: NA

CDR3 protein: CASGSTTAGSDTDAQYF
CDR3 DNA: TGTGCCAGCGGTTCAACTACCGCGGGTTCAGACACAGATGCGCAGTATTTT
V gene: TRBV12-3/TRBV12-4
D gene: NA
J gene: TRBJ2-3
clone size: many

CDR3 protein: CSVLPGCGMSTGAFF
CDR3 DNA: TGCAGCGTTCTTCCGGGGTGTGGGATGAGCACTGGAGCTTTCTTT
V gene: TRBV29-1
D gene: NA
J gene: TRBJ1-1
clone size: NA

CDR3 protein: CASSFQVNSYEQYF
CDR3 DNA: TGTGCCAGCAGTTTCCAGGTAAACTCCTACGAGCAGTACTTC
V gene: TRBV28
D gene: NA
J gene: TRBJ2-7
clone size: medium-sized

CDR3 protein: CSLEDSGSADTQYF
CDR3 DNA: TGCAGCCTTGAGGATAGCGGGAGCGCAGATACGCAGTATTTT
V gene: TRBV29-1
D gene: TRBD2
J gene: TRBJ2-3
clone size: NA

CDR3 protein: CSARDRRGQDTQYF
CDR3 DNA: TGCAGTGCTAGAGATAGGCGGGGGCAAGATACGCAGTATTTT
V gene: TRBV20-1
D gene: NA
J gene: TRBJ2-3
clone size: many

CDR3 protein: CASSPVGGQEAQYF
CDR3 DNA: TGTGCCAGCAGCCCGGTCGGGGGCCAAGAGGCCCAGTACTTC
V gene: TRBV11-2
D gene: NA
J gene: TRBJ2-5
clone size: once

CDR3 protein: CASSRLAAGQETQYF
CDR3 DNA: TGTGCCAGCAGTCGACTAGCGGCTGGGCAAGAGACCCAGTACTTC
V gene: TRBV2
D gene: TRBD2
J gene: TRBJ2-5
clone size: many

CDR3 protein: CAVLRAGVSYELYF
CDR3 DNA: TGCGCTGTCCTACGAGCGGGAGTGTCCTACGAGCTGTACTTC
V gene: TRBV28
D gene: TRBD2
J gene: TRBJ2-7
clone size: NA

CDR3 protein: CSALKRSGPTTNEQLF
CDR3 DNA: TGCAGTGCCCTGAAACGGTCCGGACCAACCACCAATGAGCAGCTCTTC
V gene: TRBV20-1
D gene: NA
J gene: TRBJ2-1
clone size: NA

CDR3 protein: CVSSLGRLAGDTQYF
CDR3 DNA: TGTGTCAGTAGCTTAGGGCGACTAGCTGGAGATACGCAGTATTTT
V gene: TRBV11-2
D gene: TRBD2
J gene: TRBJ2-3
clone size: NA

CDR3 protein: CSVEGDRGRAETHYF
CDR3 DNA: TGCAGCGTTGAAGGGGACAGGGGGCGGGCAGAGACACATTACTTC
V gene: TRBV29-1
D gene: TRBD1
J gene: TRBJ2-5
clone size: NA

CDR3 protein: CASIIPGTRGTKNIQYF
CDR3 DNA: TGTGCCAGCATCATTCCCGGGACTAGGGGGACCAAAAACATTCAGTATTTC
V gene: TRBV11-1
D gene: TRBD2
J gene: TRBJ2-4
clone size: NA

CDR3 protein: CSVGAKWAQYF
CDR3 DNA: TGCAGCGTTGGTGCCAAGTGGGCCCAGTATTTT
V gene: TRBV29-1
D gene: NA
J gene: TRBJ2-3
clone size: NA

CDR3 protein: CASSSNRNSYEEQF
CDR3 DNA: TGTGCCAGCAGCTCTAACAGGAACTCCTACGAGGAGCAATTC
V gene: TRBV11-2
D gene: NA
J gene: TRBJ2-7
clone size: NA

CDR3 protein: CASSLLGGLCQETQYF
CDR3 DNA: TGCGCCAGCAGCTTGTTGGGAGGTCTTTGCCAAGAGACCCAGTACTTC
V gene: TRBV5-1
D gene: NA
J gene: TRBJ2-5
clone size: NA

CDR3 protein: CANSHETVGNSPLHF
CDR3 DNA: TGTGCCAACAGTCATGAGACAGTTGGAAATTCACCCCTCCACTTT
V gene: TRBV28
D gene: NA
J gene: TRBJ1-6
clone size: NA

CDR3 protein: CASSSTRGFPYEQYF
CDR3 DNA: TGTGCCAGCAGCTCGACTAGAGGTTTTCCCTACGAGCAGTACTTC
V gene: TRBV5-4
D gene: NA
J gene: TRBJ2-7
clone size: NA

CDR3 protein: CASSVQSRNGYTF
CDR3 DNA: TGTGCCAGCAGCGTACAGTCACGGAATGGCTACACCTTC
V gene: TRBV9
D gene: NA
J gene: TRBJ1-2
clone size: many

CDR3 protein: CTNSVGDGETQYF
CDR3 DNA: TGCACCAACAGCGTGGGGGACGGTGAGACCCAGTACTTC
V gene: TRBV5-1
D gene: NA
J gene: TRBJ2-5
clone size: NA

CDR3 protein: CTSTPFGDNEQFF
CDR3 DNA: TGTACCAGTACCCCTTTCGGGGACAATGAGCAGTTCTTC
V gene: TRBV2
D gene: NA
J gene: TRBJ2-1
clone size: NA

CDR3 protein: CASSEVRDGDYGYTF
CDR3 DNA: TGTGCCAGCAGTGAAGTTAGGGATGGGGACTATGGGTACACCTTC
V gene: TRBV6-1
D gene: NA
J gene: TRBJ1-2
clone size: NA

CDR3 protein: CTSSAVAGWVSNEQFF
CDR3 DNA: TGCACCAGCAGTGCCGTAGCGGGATGGGTAAGCAATGAGCAGTTCTTC
V gene: TRBV14
D gene: TRBD2
J gene: TRBJ2-1
clone size: NA

CDR3 protein: CASSLVVSADTQYF
CDR3 DNA: TGTGCCAGCAGCTTAGTCGTTAGCGCTGATACGCAGTATTTT
V gene: TRBV7-2
D gene: NA
J gene: TRBJ2-3
clone size: many

CDR3 protein: CASSLEVGRGTQYF
CDR3 DNA: TGTGCCAGCAGCTTAGAGGTGGGGCGGGGGACCCAGTACTTC
V gene: TRBV11-2
D gene: NA
J gene: TRBJ2-5
clone size: medium-sized

CDR3 protein: CASSWSYEQYF
CDR3 DNA: TGTGCCAGCAGTTGGAGCTACGAGCAGTACTTC
V gene: TRBV6-2/TRBV6-3
D gene: NA
J gene: TRBJ2-7
clone size: NA

CDR3 protein: CASSARQGASYGYTF
CDR3 DNA: TGTGCCAGCAGCGCCCGACAGGGGGCAAGTTATGGCTACACCTTC
V gene: TRBV9
D gene: TRBD1
J gene: TRBJ1-2
clone size: many

CDR3 protein: CASSQRQGVNSPLHF
CDR3 DNA: TGCGCCAGCAGCCAGAGACAGGGAGTGAATTCACCCCTCCACTTT
V gene: TRBV11-2
D gene: TRBD1
J gene: TRBJ1-6
clone size: NA

CDR3 protein: CSVSGGGSTF
CDR3 DNA: TGCAGCGTCTCCGGCGGGGGTAGCACCTTC
V gene: TRBV29-1
D gene: NA
J gene: TRBJ1-2
clone size: few

CDR3 protein: CASSDPSSGGHREAVF
CDR3 DNA: TGCGCCAGCTCAGACCCGTCCAGTGGGGGACACCGGGAAGCTGTTTTT
V gene: TRBV5-1
D gene: NA
J gene: TRBJ2-2
clone size: NA

CDR3 protein: CVSGPARWADTQYF
CDR3 DNA: TGTGTCAGCGGCCCTGCCAGGTGGGCAGATACGCAGTATTTT
V gene: TRBV7-8
D gene: NA
J gene: TRBJ2-3
clone size: NA

CDR3 protein: CASKPLQAEQYF
CDR3 DNA: TGTGCCAGTAAGCCACTACAGGCCGAACAGTACTTC
V gene: TRBV28
D gene: NA
J gene: TRBJ2-7
clone size: NA

CDR3 protein: CASSEEGLLGPQHF
CDR3 DNA: TGTGCCAGCAGTGAAGAGGGGCTCCTGGGACCCCAGCATTTT
V gene: TRBV6-1
D gene: NA
J gene: TRBJ1-5
clone size: medium-sized

CDR3 protein: CSVEASVQETQYF
CDR3 DNA: TGCAGCGTTGAAGCCTCGGTACAAGAGACCCAGTACTTC
V gene: TRBV29-1
D gene: NA
J gene: TRBJ2-5
clone size: medium-sized

CDR3 protein: CASSAPRTNAGRVTQYF
CDR3 DNA: TGTGCCAGCAGCGCCCCCAGGACTAACGCTGGGAGGGTTACGCAGTATTTT
V gene: TRBV5-4
D gene: TRBD2
J gene: TRBJ2-3
clone size: NA

CDR3 protein: CDSSRTSGTVTDTQYF
CDR3 DNA: TGTGACAGCAGTCGGACCAGCGGGACTGTCACAGATACGCAGTATTTT
V gene: TRBV6-1
D gene: TRBD2
J gene: TRBJ2-3
clone size: once

CDR3 protein: CSLSLLAGRKGTQYF
CDR3 DNA: TGCAGCCTTTCCTTACTAGCGGGAAGGAAAGGGACCCAGTACTTC
V gene: TRBV29-1
D gene: TRBD2
J gene: TRBJ2-5
clone size: NA

CDR3 protein: CAGSRAPVSPLHF
CDR3 DNA: TGTGCCGGCAGCCGGGCACCGGTTTCACCCCTCCACTTT
V gene: TRBV11-1
D gene: NA
J gene: TRBJ1-6
clone size: NA

CDR3 protein: CASSLQGAVGYAF
CDR3 DNA: TGTGCCAGTAGCCTACAGGGGGCGGTCGGCTACGCCTTC
V gene: TRBV6-5
D gene: TRBD1
J gene: TRBJ1-2
clone size: NA

CDR3 protein: CASSHAGEQGNNEWFF
CDR3 DNA: TGTGCCAGCAGCCACGCCGGGGAACAGGGGAACAATGAGTGGTTCTTC
V gene: TRBV4-2
D gene: TRBD1
J gene: TRBJ2-1
clone size: NA

CDR3 protein: CASCSLDRGNTEASF
CDR3 DNA: TGTGCCAGCTGCTCCCTAGACAGGGGGAACACTGAAGCTTCCTTT
V gene: TRBV5-6
D gene: TRBD1
J gene: TRBJ1-1
clone size: few

CDR3 protein: CSAGGGANQPQHF
CDR3 DNA: TGCAGCGCCGGAGGGGGAGCGAATCAGCCCCAGCATTTT
V gene: TRBV29-1
D gene: NA
J gene: TRBJ1-5
clone size: large

CDR3 protein: CTSSSGTRSDNEQFF
CDR3 DNA: TGTACCAGCAGCTCCGGGACTAGAAGTGACAATGAGCAGTTCTTC
V gene: TRBV5-8
D gene: TRBD2
J gene: TRBJ2-1
clone size: NA